This T cell receptor (beta chain) was observed in a study of identical twins. Using its own MiXCR run on the 5' RACE reads, TCRdb lists one record per CDR3 protein. Of hundreds of thousands of distinct CDR3 sequences listed, 6% to 6.5% are singletons. The V and J ends lost 3 bases and 3 bases respectively, with 12 bases between them. Germline V gene sequence: CDR1 DFQATT, CDR2 SNEGSKA (reference sequence). CDR3 length equals 14 residues. With respect to this clonotype: What it recognizes is unknown.

General observations from the study: Out-of-frame beta sequences exhibited a weaker degree of excess twin sharing. Partly confounded zero-insertion analyses could result from invariant MAIT and iNKT cells.

Sequencing was done on a sample of naive T cells sorted from blood. The origin of this receptor is a man between 18 and 29 years old in good health. The gene calls are TRBV20-1 and TRBJ1-5; D is perhaps TRBD1 (6 bases). Written as DNA, the CDR3 is TGCAGTGCTAGGGTGGGACATTACAATCAGCCCCAGCATTTT. It translates to CSARVGHYNQPQHF.